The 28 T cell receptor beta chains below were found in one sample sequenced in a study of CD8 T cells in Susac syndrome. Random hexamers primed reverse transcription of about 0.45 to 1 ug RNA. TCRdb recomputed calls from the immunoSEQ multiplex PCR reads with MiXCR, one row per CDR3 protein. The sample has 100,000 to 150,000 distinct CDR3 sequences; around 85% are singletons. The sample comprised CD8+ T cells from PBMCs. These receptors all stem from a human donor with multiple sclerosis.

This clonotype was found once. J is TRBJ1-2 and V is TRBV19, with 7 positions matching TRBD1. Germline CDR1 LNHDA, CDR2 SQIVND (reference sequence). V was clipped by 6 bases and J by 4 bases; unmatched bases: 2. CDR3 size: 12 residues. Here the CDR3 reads CASRQGIYGYTF. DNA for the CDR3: TGTGCCAGTAGACAGGGGATCTATGGCTACACCTTC.

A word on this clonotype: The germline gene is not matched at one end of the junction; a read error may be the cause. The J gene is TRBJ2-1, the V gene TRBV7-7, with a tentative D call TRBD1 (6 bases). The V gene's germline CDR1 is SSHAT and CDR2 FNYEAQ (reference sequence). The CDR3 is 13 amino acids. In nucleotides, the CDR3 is TGTGCTAGCAGCTCCTCAGGGGCCAATGAGCAGTTCTTC. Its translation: CASSSSGANEQFF.

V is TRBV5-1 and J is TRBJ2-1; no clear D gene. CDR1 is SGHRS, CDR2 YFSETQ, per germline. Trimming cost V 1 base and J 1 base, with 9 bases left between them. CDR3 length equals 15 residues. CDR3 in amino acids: CASSLTYSSYNEQFF. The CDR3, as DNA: TGCGCCAGCAGCTTGACCTATTCGTCCTACAATGAGCAGTTCTTC.

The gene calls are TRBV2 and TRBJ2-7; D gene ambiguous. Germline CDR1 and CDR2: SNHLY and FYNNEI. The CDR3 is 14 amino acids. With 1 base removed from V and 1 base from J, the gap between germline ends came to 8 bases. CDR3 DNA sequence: TGTGCCAGCAGTGAAGACGCCTCTTCCTACGAGCAGTACTTC. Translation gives CASSEDASSYEQYF.

The CDR3, as DNA: TGTGCCAGCAGCTTGGACACTCTTTACGAGCAGTACTTC. Translated, it gives CASSLDTLYEQYF. The chain carries TRBV28 and TRBJ2-7; possible D gene TRBD1, 5 bases. CDR1 is MDHEN, CDR2 SYDVKM, per germline. Deletions cut 6 bases from V and 4 bases from J, with 13 bases between. The CDR3 runs 13 residues.

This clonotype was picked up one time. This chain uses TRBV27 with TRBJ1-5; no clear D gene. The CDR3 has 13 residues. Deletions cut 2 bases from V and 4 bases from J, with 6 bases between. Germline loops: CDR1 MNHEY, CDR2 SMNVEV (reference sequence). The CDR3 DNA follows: TGTGCCAGCAGTTTACAGCTAAATCAGCCCCAGCATTTT. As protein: CASSLQLNQPQHF.

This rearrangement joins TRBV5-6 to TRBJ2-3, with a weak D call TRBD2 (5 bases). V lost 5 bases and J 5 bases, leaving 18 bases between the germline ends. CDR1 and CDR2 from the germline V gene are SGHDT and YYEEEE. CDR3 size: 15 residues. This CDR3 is CASSYREPGVDTQYF. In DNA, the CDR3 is TGTGCCAGCAGTTACCGGGAACCCGGGGTAGATACGCAGTATTTT.

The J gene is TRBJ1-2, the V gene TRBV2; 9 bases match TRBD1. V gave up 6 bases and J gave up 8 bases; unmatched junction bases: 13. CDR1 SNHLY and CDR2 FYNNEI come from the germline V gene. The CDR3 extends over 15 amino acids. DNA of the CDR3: TGTGCCAGCAGGGCCAGAAAACAGGGGGCGTTCGGCTACACCTTC. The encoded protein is CASRARKQGAFGYTF.

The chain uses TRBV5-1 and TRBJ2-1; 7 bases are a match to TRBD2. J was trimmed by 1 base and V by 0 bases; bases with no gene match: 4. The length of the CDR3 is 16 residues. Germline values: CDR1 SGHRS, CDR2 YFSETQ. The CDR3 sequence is CASSLAPSGSYNEQFF. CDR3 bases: TGCGCCAGCAGCTTGGCCCCTAGCGGTTCCTACAATGAGCAGTTCTTC.

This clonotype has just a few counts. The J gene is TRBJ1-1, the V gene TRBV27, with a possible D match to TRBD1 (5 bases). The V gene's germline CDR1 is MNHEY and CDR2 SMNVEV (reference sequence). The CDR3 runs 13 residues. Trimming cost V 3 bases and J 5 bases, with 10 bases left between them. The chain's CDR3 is CASSLGRGTEAFF. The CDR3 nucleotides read TGTGCCAGCAGTTTGGGCCGGGGGACTGAAGCTTTCTTT.

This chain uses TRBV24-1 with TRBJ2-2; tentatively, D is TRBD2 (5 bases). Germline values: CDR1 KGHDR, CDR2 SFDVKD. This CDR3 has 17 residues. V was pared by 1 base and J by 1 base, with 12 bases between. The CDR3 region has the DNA TGTGCCACCAGTGATTTTGCGGGTTGGTTGAACACCGGGGAGCTGTTTTTT. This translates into CATSDFAGWLNTGELFF.

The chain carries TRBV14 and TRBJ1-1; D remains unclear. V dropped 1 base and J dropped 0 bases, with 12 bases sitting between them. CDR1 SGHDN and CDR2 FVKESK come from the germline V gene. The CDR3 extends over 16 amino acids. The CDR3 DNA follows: TGTGCCAGCAGCCAAGGAGTCGGGGAGGTGAACACTGAAGCTTTCTTT. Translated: CASSQGVGEVNTEAFF.

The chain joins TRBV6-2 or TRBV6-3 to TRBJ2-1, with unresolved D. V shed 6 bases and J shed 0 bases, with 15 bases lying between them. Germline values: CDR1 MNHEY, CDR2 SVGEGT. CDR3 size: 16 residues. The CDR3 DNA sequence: TGTGCCAGCAGGTACAGTCTTCTGAGCTCCTACAATGAGCAGTTCTTC. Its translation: CASRYSLLSSYNEQFF.

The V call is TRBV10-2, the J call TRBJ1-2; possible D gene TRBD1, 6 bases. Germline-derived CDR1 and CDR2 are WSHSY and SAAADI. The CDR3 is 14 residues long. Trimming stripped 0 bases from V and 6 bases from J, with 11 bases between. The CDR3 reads CASSESSGADGYTF. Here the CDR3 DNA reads TGCGCCAGCAGTGAGTCGTCAGGGGCCGATGGCTACACCTTC.

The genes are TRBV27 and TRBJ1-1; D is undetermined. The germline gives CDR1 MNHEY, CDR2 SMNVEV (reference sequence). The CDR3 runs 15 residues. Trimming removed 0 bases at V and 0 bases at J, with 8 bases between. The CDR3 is CASSLSARLNTEAFF. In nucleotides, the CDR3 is TGTGCCAGCAGTTTATCTGCCAGGCTGAACACTGAAGCTTTCTTT.

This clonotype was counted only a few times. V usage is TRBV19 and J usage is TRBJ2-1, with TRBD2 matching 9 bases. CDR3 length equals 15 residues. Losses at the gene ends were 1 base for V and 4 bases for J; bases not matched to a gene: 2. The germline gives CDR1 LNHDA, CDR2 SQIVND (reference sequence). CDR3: CASSIGLAVYNEQFF. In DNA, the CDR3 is TGTGCCAGTAGTATAGGACTAGCGGTTTACAATGAGCAGTTCTTC.

The CDR3 DNA reads as TGTGCCAGCAGCTTAGATCTTGGGGGTTCCTACGAGCAGTACGTC. Translated, it gives CASSLDLGGSYEQYV. The rearrangement uses TRBV11-3 and TRBJ2-7; D tentatively reads TRBD1 or TRBD2 (5 bases each). Germline V gene lookup returns CDR1 SGHNT and CDR2 YENEEA. The CDR3 is 15 amino acids. Between the trimmed V and J ends, which lost 0 bases and 1 base, there was a span of 10 bases.

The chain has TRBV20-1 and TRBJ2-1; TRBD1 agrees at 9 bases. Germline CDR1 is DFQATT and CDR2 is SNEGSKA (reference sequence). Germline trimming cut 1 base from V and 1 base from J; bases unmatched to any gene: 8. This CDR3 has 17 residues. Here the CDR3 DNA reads TGCAGTGCTAGAGGCTTCACAGGGGGCGTTTCCTACAATGAGCAGTTCTTC. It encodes CSARGFTGGVSYNEQFF.

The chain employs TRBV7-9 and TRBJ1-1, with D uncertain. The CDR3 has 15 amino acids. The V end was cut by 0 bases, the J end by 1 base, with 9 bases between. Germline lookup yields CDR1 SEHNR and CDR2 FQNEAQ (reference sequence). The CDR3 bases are TGTGCCAGCAGCTTAGCGTATGGGCAGAACACTGAAGCTTTCTTT. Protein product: CASSLAYGQNTEAFF. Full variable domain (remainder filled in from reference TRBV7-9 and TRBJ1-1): DTGVSQNPRHKITKRGQNVTFRCDPISEHNRLYWYRQTLGQGPEFLTYFQNEAQLEKSRLLSDRFSAERPKGSFSTLEIQRTEQGDSAMYLCASSLAYGQNTEAFFGQGTRLTVV.

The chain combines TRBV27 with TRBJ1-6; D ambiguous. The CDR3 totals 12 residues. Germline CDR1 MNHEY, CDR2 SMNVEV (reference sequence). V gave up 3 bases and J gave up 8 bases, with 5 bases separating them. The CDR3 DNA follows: TGTGCCAGCAGTTTGCCGCATTCACCCCTCCACTTT. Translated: CASSLPHSPLHF.

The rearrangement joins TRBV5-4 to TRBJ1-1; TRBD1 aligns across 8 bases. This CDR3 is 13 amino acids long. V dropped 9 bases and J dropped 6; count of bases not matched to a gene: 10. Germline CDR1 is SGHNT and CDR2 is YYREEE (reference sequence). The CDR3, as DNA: TGTGCCACCAAGAGGACAGGGCCCTCTGAAGCTTTCTTT. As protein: CATKRTGPSEAFF.

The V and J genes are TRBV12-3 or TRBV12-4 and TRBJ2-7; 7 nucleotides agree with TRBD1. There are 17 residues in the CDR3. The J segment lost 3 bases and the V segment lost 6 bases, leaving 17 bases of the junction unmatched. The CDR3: CASSRLLVGQRGYEQYF. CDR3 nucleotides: TGTGCCAGCAGCAGACTGCTAGTGGGACAGAGGGGCTACGAGCAGTACTTC.

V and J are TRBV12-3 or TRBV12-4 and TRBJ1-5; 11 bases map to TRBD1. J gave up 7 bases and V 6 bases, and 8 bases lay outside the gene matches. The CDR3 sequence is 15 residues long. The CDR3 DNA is TGTGCCAGCAGCACCGGACAGGGGGCGGGACAGCCCCAGCATTTT. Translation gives CASSTGQGAGQPQHF.

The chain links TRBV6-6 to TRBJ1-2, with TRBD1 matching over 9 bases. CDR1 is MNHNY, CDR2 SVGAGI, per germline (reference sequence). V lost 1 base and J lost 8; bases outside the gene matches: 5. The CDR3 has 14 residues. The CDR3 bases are TGTGCCAGCAGTTACTTCCGGGACAGGGACGGCTACACCTTC. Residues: CASSYFRDRDGYTF.

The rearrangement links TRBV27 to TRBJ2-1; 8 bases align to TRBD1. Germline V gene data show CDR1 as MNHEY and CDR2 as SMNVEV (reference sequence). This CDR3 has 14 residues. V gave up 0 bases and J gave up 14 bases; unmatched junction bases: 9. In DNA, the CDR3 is TGTGCCAGCAGTTTATCGGGACAGGTCGGATCGGAGTTCTTC. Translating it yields CASSLSGQVGSEFF.

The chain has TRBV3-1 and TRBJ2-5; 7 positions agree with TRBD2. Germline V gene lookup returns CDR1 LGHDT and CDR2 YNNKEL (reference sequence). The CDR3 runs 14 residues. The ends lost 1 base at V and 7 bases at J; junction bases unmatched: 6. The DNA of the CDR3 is TGTGCCAGCAGCCAAGTGGGGGAGGGAGGGACCCAGTACTTC. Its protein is CASSQVGEGGTQYF.

Here the CDR3 DNA reads TGTGCCAGCAGTCGAGGGGGACCCACCGGGGAGCTGTTTTTT. Protein: CASSRGGPTGELFF. This chain joins TRBV12-3 or TRBV12-4 and TRBJ2-2; D is possibly TRBD1 (6 bases). CDR3 size: 14 residues. V was pared by 5 bases and J by 4 bases, with 11 bases between.

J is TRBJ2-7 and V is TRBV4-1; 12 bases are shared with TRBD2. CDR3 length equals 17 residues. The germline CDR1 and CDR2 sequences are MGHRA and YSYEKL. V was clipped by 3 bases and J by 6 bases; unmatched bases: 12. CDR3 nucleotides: TGCGCCAGCAGCCAGGGGATTACTAGCGGGGGGAAGGTCGAGCAGTACTTC. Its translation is CASSQGITSGGKVEQYF.